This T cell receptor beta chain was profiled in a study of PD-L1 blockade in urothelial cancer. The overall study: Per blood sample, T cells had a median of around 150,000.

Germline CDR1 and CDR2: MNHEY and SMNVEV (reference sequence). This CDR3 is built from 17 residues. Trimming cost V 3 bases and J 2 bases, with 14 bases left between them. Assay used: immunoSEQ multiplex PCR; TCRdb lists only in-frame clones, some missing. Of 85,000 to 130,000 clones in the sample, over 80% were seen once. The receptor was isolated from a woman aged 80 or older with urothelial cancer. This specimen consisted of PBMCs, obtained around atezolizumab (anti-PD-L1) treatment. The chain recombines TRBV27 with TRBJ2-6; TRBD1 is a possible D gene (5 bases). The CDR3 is CASSLDTPGPGANVLTF. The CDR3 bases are TGTGCCAGCAGTTTGGACACCCCCGGTCCTGGGGCCAACGTCCTGACTTTC.